This paragraph reports one T cell receptor (beta chain). The source of the sample is a study of technical replicates of blood from four donors. CDR3 size: 13 residues. Per germline, CDR1 SGHTA and CDR2 FQGNSA. V was pared by 5 bases and J by 6 bases, with 10 bases between. The repertoire was sequenced with immunoSEQ multiplex PCR; TCRdb's copy has only in-frame clones and lacks some. Of around 67,000 clones detected, around nine tenths appear once; the ten largest clones hold over 0.35%. The TCR comes from a human donor in good health. The sample taken for sequencing was T cells isolated from PBMCs. This chain connects TRBV7-2 to TRBJ2-2, with D possibly TRBD2 on 5 matching bases. CDR3 nucleotide sequence: TGTGCCAGCAGCATAACACTAGCCGGGGAGCTGTTTTTT. Protein sequence: CASSITLAGELFF.